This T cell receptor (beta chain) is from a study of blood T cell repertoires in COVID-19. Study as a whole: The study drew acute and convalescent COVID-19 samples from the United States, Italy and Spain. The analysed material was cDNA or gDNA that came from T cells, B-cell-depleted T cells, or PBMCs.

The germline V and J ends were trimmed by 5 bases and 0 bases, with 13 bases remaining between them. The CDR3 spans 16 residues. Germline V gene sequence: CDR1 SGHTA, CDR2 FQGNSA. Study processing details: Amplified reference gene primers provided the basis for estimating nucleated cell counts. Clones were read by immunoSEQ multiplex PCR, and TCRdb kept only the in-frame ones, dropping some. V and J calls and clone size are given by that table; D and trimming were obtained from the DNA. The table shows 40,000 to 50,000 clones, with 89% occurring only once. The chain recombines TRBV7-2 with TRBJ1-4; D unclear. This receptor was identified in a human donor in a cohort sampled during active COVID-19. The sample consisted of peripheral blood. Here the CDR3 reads CASSPFERATNEKLFF. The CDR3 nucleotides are TGTGCCAGCAGCCCTTTTGAGCGTGCAACTAATGAAAAACTGTTTTTT.